The 4 T cell receptor beta chains below were found in one sample sequenced in a study of T cells in Graves' hyperthyroidism and ophthalmopathy. TCR beta CDR3 regions were amplified from RNA transcripts. The study used the HTBI primer set for a first-round RT-PCR of the TCR CDR3. TCRdb fed the multiplex PCR reads into MiXCR, producing one record per CDR3 protein. The data contain about 520,000 distinct CDR3 sequences, around a quarter of them singletons. The sample consisted of blood. The receptors derive from a woman aged 30 to 39 with Graves' ophthalmopathy.

Many counts were recorded for this clonotype. This chain connects TRBV27 to TRBJ2-5, with D possibly matching TRBD2 (5 bases). The V gene's germline CDR1 is MNHEY and CDR2 SMNVEV (reference sequence). The CDR3 length is 14 residues. Trimming cost V 6 bases and J 7 bases, with 18 bases left between them. The CDR3: CASRTFEEGGTQYF. Written as DNA, the CDR3 is TGTGCCAGCAGGACCTTCGAAGAGGGCGGGACCCAGTACTTC.

This clonotype was seen repeatedly, ten times or more. The genes are TRBV12-3 or TRBV12-4 and TRBJ1-5, with D perhaps matching TRBD1 (5 bases). V was cut by 6 bases and J by 6 bases, with 12 bases left in between. The CDR3 loop spans 13 amino acids. The CDR3 DNA follows: TGTGCCAGCAGGAGCAGGGTGGGTCAGCCCCAGCATTTT. Translation gives CASRSRVGQPQHF.

Concerning this clonotype: One junction end does not reproduce the germline sequence, and a read error may be involved. CDR3: CASPGPRSSEQYF. CDR3 bases: TGTGCCAGTCCGGGACCGAGATCCTCCGAGCAGTACTTC. J is TRBJ2-7 and V is TRBV6-7; possibly TRBD1 or TRBD2 for D (5 bases each). TRBV6-7 is designated an ORF whose function remains uncertain. The CDR3 has 13 residues.

In this sample, this clonotype turned up many times. The chain uses TRBV10-3 and TRBJ1-1; the match to TRBD1 covers 8 bases. J lost 0 bases, V lost 10 bases, and 10 bases had no gene match. The germline gives CDR1 ENHRY, CDR2 SYGVKD. The CDR3 covers 15 residues. The CDR3 bases are TGTGCCACCGGGGGAACAGGGGGAATGAACACTGAAGCTTTCTTT. Its protein product is CATGGTGGMNTEAFF.